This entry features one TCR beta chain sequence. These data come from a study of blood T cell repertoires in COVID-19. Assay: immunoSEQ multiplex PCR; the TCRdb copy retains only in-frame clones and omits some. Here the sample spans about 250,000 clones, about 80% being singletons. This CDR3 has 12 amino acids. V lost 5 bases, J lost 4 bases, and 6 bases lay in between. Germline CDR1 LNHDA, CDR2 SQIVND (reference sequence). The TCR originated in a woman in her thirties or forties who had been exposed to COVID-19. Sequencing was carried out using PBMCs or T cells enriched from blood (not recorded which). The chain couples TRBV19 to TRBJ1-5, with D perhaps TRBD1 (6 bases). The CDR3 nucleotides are TGTGCCAGTAGTCAGGGGAATCAGCCCCAGCATTTT. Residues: CASSQGNQPQHF.